This record covers a single TCR beta chain. This sample stems from a study of technical replicates of blood from four donors. The assay was immunoSEQ multiplex PCR, and TCRdb's table has in-frame clones only and misses some. The sample consists of over 50,000 clones, about 90% of them appearing once. The germline CDR1 and CDR2 sequences are LNHDA and SQIVND (reference sequence). The CDR3 covers 20 residues. The ends lost 7 bases at V and 8 bases at J; junction bases unmatched: 30. Material for sequencing was PBMCs. The source is a human donor in good health. Some clones in this sample may be carry-over from other donors' samples. J is TRBJ2-3 and V is TRBV19; 7 bases are shared with TRBD2. Here the CDR3 DNA reads TGTGCCAGTACAAGGTCTCTTAATGCTGGGAGGGCCGATCTTCGTCGTACGCAGTATTTT. Residues: CASTRSLNAGRADLRRTQYF.